This T cell receptor (beta chain) was sequenced for a study of cytomegalovirus exposure and HLA in healthy donors. This clone was detected only once. The primer mix had 60 Vbeta and 13 Jbeta primers. The method was immunoSEQ multiplex PCR; TCRdb's version includes in-frame clones alone and lacks a portion of them. The sample consists of roughly 100,000 clones, around 74% of them appearing once. CDR1 is MGHRA and CDR2 is YSYEKL in the germline V gene. CDR3 length: 14 amino acids. V dropped 2 bases and J dropped 8; count of bases not matched to a gene: 7. This clonotype originated in a man aged 35 to 55 in good health and CMV-seronegative. J is TRBJ1-2 and V is TRBV4-1; 8 nucleotides match TRBD1. Sequencing was done on a sample of PBMCs. In DNA form, the CDR3 reads TGCGCCAGCAGCCAATTGACAGGGGCCGGAGGCTACACCTTC. Amino acids: CASSQLTGAGGYTF.